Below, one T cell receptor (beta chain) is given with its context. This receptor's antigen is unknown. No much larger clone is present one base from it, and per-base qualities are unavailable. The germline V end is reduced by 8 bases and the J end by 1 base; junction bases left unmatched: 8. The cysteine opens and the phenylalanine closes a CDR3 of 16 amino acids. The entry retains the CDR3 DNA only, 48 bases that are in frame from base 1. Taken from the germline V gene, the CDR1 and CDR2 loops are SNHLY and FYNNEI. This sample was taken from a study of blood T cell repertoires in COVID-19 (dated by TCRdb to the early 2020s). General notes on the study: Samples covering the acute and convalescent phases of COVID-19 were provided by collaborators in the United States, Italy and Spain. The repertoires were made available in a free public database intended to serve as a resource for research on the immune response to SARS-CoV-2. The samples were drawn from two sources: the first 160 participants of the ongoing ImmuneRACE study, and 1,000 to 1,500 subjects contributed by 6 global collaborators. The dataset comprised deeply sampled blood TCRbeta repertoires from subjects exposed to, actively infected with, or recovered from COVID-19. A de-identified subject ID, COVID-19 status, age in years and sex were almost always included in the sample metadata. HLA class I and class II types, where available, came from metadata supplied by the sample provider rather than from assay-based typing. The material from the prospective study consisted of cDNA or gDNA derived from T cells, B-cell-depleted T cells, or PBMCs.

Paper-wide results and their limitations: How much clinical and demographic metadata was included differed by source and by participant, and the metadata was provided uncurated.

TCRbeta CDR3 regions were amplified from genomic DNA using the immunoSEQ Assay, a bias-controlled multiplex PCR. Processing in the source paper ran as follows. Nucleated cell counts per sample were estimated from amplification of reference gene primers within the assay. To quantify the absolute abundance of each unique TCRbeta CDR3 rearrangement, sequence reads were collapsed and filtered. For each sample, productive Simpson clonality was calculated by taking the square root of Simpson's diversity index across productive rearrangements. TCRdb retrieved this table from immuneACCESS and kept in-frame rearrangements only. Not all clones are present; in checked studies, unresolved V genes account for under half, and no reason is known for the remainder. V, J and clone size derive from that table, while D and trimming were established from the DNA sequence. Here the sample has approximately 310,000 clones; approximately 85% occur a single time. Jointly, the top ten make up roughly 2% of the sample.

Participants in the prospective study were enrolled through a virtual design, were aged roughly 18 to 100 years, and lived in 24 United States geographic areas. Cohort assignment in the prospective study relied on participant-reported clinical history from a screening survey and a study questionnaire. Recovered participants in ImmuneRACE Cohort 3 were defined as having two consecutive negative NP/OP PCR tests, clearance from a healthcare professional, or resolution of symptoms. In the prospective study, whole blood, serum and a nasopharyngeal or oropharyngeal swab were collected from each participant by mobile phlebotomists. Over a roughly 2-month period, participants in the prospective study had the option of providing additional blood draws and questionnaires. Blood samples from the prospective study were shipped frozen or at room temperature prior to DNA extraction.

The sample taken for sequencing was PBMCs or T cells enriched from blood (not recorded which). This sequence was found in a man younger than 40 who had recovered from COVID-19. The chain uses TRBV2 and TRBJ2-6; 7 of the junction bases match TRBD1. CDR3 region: CASRRQGPSGANVLTF. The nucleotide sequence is TGTGCCAGCCGCCGACAGGGACCTTCTGGGGCCAACGTCCTGACTTTC.